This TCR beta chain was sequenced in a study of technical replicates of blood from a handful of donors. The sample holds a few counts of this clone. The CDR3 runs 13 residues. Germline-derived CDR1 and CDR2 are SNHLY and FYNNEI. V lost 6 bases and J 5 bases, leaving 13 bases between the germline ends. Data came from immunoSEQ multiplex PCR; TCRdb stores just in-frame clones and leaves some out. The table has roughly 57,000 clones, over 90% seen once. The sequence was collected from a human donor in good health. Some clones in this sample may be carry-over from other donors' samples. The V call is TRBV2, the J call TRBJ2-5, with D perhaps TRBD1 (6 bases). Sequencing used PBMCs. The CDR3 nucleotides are TGTGCCAGCAGCCTCAGACAGGCTGAGACCCAGTACTTC. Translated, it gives CASSLRQAETQYF.